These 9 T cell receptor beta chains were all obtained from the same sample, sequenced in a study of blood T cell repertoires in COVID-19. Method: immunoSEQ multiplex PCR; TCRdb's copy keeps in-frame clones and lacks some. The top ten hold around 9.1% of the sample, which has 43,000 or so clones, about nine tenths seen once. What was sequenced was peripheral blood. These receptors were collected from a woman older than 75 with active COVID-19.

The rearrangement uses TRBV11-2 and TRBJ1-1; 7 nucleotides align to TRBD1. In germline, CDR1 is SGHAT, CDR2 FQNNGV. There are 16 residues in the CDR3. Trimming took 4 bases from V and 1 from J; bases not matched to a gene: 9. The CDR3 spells CASSSRTGAGNTEAFF. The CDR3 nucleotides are TGTGCCAGCAGCTCGAGAACAGGGGCGGGGAACACTGAAGCTTTCTTT.

As DNA, the CDR3 is TGCGCCAGCAGTAAATGGGACTTTAGGGTTATTCAGTACTTC. This encodes CASSKWDFRVIQYF. The gene calls are TRBV10-1 and TRBJ2-4; TRBD2 is a possible D gene (6 bases). The CDR3 runs 14 residues. Per the germline V gene, CDR1 is WNHNN and CDR2 is SYGVQD (reference sequence). V was pared by 5 bases and J by 10 bases, with 18 bases between.

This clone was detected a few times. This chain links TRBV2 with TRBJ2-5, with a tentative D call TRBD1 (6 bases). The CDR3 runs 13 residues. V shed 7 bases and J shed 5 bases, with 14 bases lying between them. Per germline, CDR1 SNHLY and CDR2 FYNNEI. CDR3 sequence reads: CASIQGGKETQYF. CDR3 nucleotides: TGTGCCAGCATACAGGGTGGCAAGGAGACCCAGTACTTC.

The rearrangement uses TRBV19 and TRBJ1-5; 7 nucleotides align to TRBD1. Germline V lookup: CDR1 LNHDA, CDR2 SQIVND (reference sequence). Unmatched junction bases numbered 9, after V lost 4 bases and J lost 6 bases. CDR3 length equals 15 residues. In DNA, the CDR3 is TGTGCCAGTAGTACAACAGGGGTAGTAAGTCAGCCCCAGCATTTT. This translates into CASSTTGVVSQPQHF.

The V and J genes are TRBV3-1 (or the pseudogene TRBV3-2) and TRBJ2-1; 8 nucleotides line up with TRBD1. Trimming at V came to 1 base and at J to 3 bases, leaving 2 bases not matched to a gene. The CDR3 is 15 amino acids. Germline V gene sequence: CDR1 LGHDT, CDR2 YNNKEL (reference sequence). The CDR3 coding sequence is TGTGCCAGCAGCCAAGTCACAGGGGGCTACAATGAGCAGTTCTTC. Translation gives CASSQVTGGYNEQFF.

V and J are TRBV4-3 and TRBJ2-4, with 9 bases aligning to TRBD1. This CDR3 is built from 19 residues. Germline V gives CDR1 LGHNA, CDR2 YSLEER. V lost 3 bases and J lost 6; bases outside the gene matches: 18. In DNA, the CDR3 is TGCGCCAGCAGCCAGATCCCGGGACAGGGTAGGGGGCCAGGAAACATTCAGTACTTC. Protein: CASSQIPGQGRGPGNIQYF.

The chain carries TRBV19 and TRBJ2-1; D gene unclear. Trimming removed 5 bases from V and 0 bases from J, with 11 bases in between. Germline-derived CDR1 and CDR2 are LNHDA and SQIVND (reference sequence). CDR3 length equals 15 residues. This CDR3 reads CASSPRRSSYNEQFF. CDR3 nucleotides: TGTGCCAGTAGTCCCCGCCGTAGCTCCTACAATGAGCAGTTCTTC. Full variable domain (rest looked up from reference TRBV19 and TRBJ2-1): DGGITQSPKYLFRKEGQNVTLSCEQNLNHDAMYWYRQDPGQGLRLIYYSQIVNDFQKGDIAEGYSVSREKKESFPLTVTSAQKNPTAFYLCASSPRRSSYNEQFFGPGTRLTVL.

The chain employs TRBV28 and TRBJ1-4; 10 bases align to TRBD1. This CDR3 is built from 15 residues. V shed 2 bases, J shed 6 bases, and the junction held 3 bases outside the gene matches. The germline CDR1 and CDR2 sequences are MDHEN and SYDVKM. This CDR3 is CASSLHGQGDEKLFF. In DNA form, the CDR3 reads TGTGCCAGCAGTTTACACGGACAGGGGGATGAAAAACTGTTTTTT.

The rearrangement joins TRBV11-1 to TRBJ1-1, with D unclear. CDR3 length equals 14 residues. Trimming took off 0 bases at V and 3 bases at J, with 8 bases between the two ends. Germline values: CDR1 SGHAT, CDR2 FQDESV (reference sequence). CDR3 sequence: CASSLAGGYTEAFF. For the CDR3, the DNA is TGTGCCAGCAGCTTAGCAGGAGGATACACTGAAGCTTTCTTT.